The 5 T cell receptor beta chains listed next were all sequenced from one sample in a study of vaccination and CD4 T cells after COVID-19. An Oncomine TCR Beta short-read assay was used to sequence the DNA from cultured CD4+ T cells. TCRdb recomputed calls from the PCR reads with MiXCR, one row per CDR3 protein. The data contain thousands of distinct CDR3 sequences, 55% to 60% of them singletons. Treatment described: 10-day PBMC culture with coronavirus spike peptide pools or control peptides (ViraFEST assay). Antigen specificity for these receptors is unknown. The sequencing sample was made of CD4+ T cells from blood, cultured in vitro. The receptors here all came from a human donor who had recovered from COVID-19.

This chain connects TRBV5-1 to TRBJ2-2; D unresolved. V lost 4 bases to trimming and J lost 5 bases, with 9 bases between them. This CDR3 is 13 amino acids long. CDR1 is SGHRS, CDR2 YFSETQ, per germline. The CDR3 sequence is CASSRRATGELFF. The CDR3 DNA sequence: TGCGCCAGCAGCCGAAGGGCGACCGGGGAGCTGTTTTTT.

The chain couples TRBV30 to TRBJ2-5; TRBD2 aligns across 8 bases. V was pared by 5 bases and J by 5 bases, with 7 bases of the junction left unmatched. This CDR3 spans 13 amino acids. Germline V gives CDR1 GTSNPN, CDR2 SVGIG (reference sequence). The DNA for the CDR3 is TGTGCCTGGGGCGGCAGCGGGAGTGAGACCCAGTACTTC. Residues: CAWGGSGSETQYF.

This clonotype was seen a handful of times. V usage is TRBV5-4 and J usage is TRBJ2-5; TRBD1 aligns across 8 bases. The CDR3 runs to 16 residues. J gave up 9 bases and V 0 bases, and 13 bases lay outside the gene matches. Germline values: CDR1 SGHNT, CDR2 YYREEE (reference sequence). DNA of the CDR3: TGTGCCAGCAGCTTGGGTGGACAGGGCCCCAAGAAGGCCCAGTACTTC. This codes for CASSLGGQGPKKAQYF.

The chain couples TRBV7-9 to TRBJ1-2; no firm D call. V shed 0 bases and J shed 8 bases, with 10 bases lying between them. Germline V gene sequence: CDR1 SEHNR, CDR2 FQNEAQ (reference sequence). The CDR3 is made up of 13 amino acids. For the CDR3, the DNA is TGTGCCAGCAGCTTAGCCACGGCGGGAGGCTACACCTTC. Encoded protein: CASSLATAGGYTF.

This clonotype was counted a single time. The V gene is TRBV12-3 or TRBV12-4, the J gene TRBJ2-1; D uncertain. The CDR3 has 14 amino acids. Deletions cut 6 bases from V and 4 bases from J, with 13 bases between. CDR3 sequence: CASSPDFRYNEQFF. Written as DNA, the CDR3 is TGTGCCAGCAGCCCGGATTTTCGGTACAATGAGCAGTTCTTC.